One and the same sample provided the 32 T cell receptor beta chains below, sequenced in a study of blood T cells in healthy people across ages (dated by TCRdb to between 2014 and 2017). The receptor library was made with 5' RACE. TCRdb records Illumina HiSeq 2500 as the sequencer. A second PCR of roughly 6 to 11 cycles was run with a J-beta primer mix and a sample-barcoded 5' primer. TCRdb handled the public reads itself, with Q25 trimming in fastp and clone calling in MiXCR, and kept productive beta chains. Here each entry gathers all rows of one CDR3 protein and keeps the most common genes and DNA. Across this sample there are about 1.6 million distinct CDR3 sequences, with almost 35% seen only once. About 11% of the sample is held by the ten biggest clonotypes. The sequenced sample was blood. The receptor set was obtained from a woman in her 30s in good health.

This clonotype was counted only a few times. The chain joins TRBV9 to TRBJ2-4; maybe TRBD1 (6 bases). The J call may not be correct, given that the DNA end is closer to TRBJ2-7. This CDR3 has 15 residues. CDR1 and CDR2 from the germline V gene are SGDLS and YYNGEE. The chain's CDR3 is CASSVGDTGSYEQYF. CDR3 DNA sequence: TGTGCCAGCAGCGTTGGGGACACGGGTTCCTACGAGCAGTACTTC.

This chain links TRBV6-1 with TRBJ1-1; 8 nucleotides agree with TRBD1. The length of the CDR3 is 14 residues. CDR1 MNHNS and CDR2 SASEGT come from the germline V gene. V lost 6 bases and J lost 4; bases outside the gene matches: 7. CDR3 DNA sequence: TGTGCCAGCAGAACAGGGGGGATGGCCACTGAAGCTTTCTTT. Its protein is CASRTGGMATEAFF.

The chain has TRBV9 and TRBJ2-7, with D perhaps TRBD1 or TRBD2 (5 bases each). The CDR3 covers 18 residues. The V and J ends lost 2 bases and 5 bases respectively, with 26 bases between them. Germline lookup yields CDR1 SGDLS and CDR2 YYNGEE. Here the CDR3 DNA reads TGTGCCAGCAGCGTGAGACCCGGAAGGGACCAACGGAACGACGAGCAGTACTTC. Amino acids: CASSVRPGRDQRNDEQYF.

This clonotype turned up a few times. The chain carries TRBV20-1 and TRBJ2-5; no reliable D call. From germline, CDR1 is DFQATT and CDR2 SNEGSKA (reference sequence). CDR3 length equals 11 residues. The DNA of the CDR3 is TGCAGGCGGCGGCCGTCGGAGACCCAGTACTTC. Translation: CRRRPSETQYF.

The rearrangement joins TRBV28 to TRBJ1-5, with a possible D match to TRBD1 (5 bases). Per the germline V gene, CDR1 is MDHEN and CDR2 is SYDVKM. There are 14 residues in the CDR3. Trimming removed 6 bases from V and 5 bases from J, with 14 bases in between. DNA for the CDR3: TGTGCCAGCAGAACCGGGACGACGGATCAGCCCCAGCATTTT. This codes for CASRTGTTDQPQHF. Filled out from reference TRBV28 and TRBJ1-5, the complete variable domain reads DVKVTQSSRYLVKRTGEKVFLECVQDMDHENMFWYRQDPGLGLRLIYFSYDVKMKEKGDIPEGYSVSREKKERFSLILESASTNQTSMYLCASRTGTTDQPQHFGDGTRLSIL.

Remarks on this clonotype: One junction end disagrees with the germline gene, perhaps due to a read error. This rearrangement joins TRBV13 to TRBJ2-6, with a tentative D call TRBD1 (5 bases). CDR1 and CDR2 from the germline V gene are PRHDT and FYEKMQ (reference sequence). This CDR3 has 17 residues. As DNA, the CDR3 is TGTGCCAGCAGCTTATGGGCCATATCCTCTGGGGCCAACGTCCCGACTTTC. It specifies CASSLWAISSGANVPTF.

This chain links TRBV4-2 with TRBJ2-7, with D possibly called TRBD1 or TRBD2 (5 bases each). The CDR3 is 17 residues long. Germline assignment: CDR1 LGHNA and CDR2 YNFKEQ. Trimming cost V 0 bases and J 0 bases, with 15 bases left between them. The CDR3 region has the DNA TGTGCCAGCAGCCAAGACGGTTCGGGACCGAGCTCCTACGAGCAGTACTTC. Translating gives CASSQDGSGPSSYEQYF.

The CDR3 sequence is CATSDFGDREDTQYF. In DNA, the CDR3 is TGTGCCACCAGTGATTTTGGGGACAGGGAGGATACGCAGTATTTT. The chain has TRBV24-1 and TRBJ2-3; 9 nucleotides line up with TRBD1. J lost 6 bases, V lost 1 base, and 4 bases had no gene match. Germline CDR1 is KGHDR and CDR2 is SFDVKD. This CDR3 is built from 15 residues.

The V and J genes are TRBV4-1 and TRBJ2-1; the match to TRBD2 covers 8 bases. CDR3 length: 16 amino acids. Germline V gene sequence: CDR1 MGHRA, CDR2 YSYEKL. The V gene end was trimmed by 4 bases and the J gene end by 1 base; junction bases not matched to a gene: 6. The CDR3 reads CASSRFGGDSYNEQFF. The CDR3 DNA reads as TGCGCCAGCAGCCGATTCGGGGGGGATTCCTACAATGAGCAGTTCTTC.

The chain links TRBV30 to TRBJ2-1, with D tentatively TRBD2 (5 bases). Per the germline V gene, CDR1 is GTSNPN and CDR2 is SVGIG (reference sequence). Between the trimmed V and J ends, which lost 2 bases and 11 bases, there was a span of 13 bases. This CDR3 contains 12 residues. The CDR3 DNA is TGTGCCTGGAGTCCCCAGGCTAGCCAGCAGTTCTTC. It yields the protein CAWSPQASQQFF.

V usage is TRBV18 and J usage is TRBJ2-1; D perhaps matches TRBD1 (5 bases). Germline lookup yields CDR1 KGHSH and CDR2 LQKENI. The CDR3 consists of 16 residues. V lost 5 bases, J lost 0 bases, and 14 bases lay in between. CDR3 sequence reads: CASSSEGAGSYNEQFF. For the CDR3, the DNA is TGTGCCAGCTCATCTGAAGGGGCTGGCTCCTACAATGAGCAGTTCTTC.

The CDR3 region is CASSPRARADEQYF. CDR3 nucleotide sequence: TGTGCCAGCAGCCCCCGGGCCAGGGCCGATGAGCAGTACTTC. The rearrangement joins TRBV11-2 to TRBJ2-5, with D possibly matching TRBD1 (5 bases). The ends were cut back, 5 bases at V and 11 bases at J, with 21 bases in the middle. The germline V gene has CDR1 SGHAT and CDR2 FQNNGV. The CDR3 spans 14 residues.

V gene TRBV5-1 combines with J gene TRBJ2-3; the match to TRBD2 covers 9 bases. This CDR3 comprises 16 residues. V shed 4 bases, J shed 3 bases, and the junction held 9 bases outside the gene matches. From germline, CDR1 is SGHRS and CDR2 YFSETQ. As DNA, the CDR3 is TGCGCCAGCAGCCCCTATAGCGGGAGAGGTACAGATACGCAGTATTTT. Translating it yields CASSPYSGRGTDTQYF.

This clonotype was observed many times. The chain has TRBV29-1 and TRBJ2-5; D gene uncertain. Germline CDR1 reads SQVTM; CDR2 reads ANQGSEA. Trimming shortened V by 7 bases and J by 5 bases, and 17 bases separated the two germline ends. This CDR3 region has 13 residues. The CDR3 nucleotides are TGCAGCGCCGCCGGGCACCGTGGGGAGACCCAGTACTTC. Encoded protein: CSAAGHRGETQYF.

The chain has TRBV5-6 and TRBJ2-5; 7 bases are shared with TRBD2. The CDR3 spans 13 residues. J gave up 5 bases and V 3 bases, and 4 bases lay outside the gene matches. Germline V gene lookup returns CDR1 SGHDT and CDR2 YYEEEE. CDR3 sequence (DNA): TGTGCCAGCAGCTCGACTAGCCACGAGACCCAGTACTTC. It translates to CASSSTSHETQYF.

With respect to this clonotype: The junction differs from germline at one of its ends, possibly a read error. The chain has TRBV6-1 and TRBJ2-3, with a weak D call TRBD1 (7 bases). The CDR3 is made up of 14 amino acids. Per the germline V gene, CDR1 is MNHNS and CDR2 is SASEGT. The CDR3 DNA reads as TGTGTCAGCAGGGGGGAGCCGAACACAGATACGCAGTATTTT. Translating gives CVSRGEPNTDTQYF.

The chain has TRBV28 and TRBJ2-5; D possibly corresponds to TRBD1 (6 bases). The CDR3 is 15 amino acids. The V gene lost 4 bases and the J gene lost 7 bases, with 19 bases spanning the gap. CDR1 and CDR2 from the germline V gene are MDHEN and SYDVKM. This CDR3 is CASSSPRIGGLTQYF. The DNA for the CDR3 is TGTGCCAGCAGTTCGCCGCGAATAGGGGGTTTGACCCAGTACTTC.

This chain links TRBV10-3 with TRBJ2-3; 8 nucleotides align to TRBD2. Germline CDR1 reads ENHRY; CDR2 reads SYGVKD. The CDR3 contains 19 residues. Trimming at V came to 4 bases and at J to 1 base, leaving 16 bases not matched to a gene. CDR3 coding DNA: TGTGCCATCAGTGGAGGGGCTAGCGGGCCCTTTCTAGGCACAGATACGCAGTATTTT. Protein product: CAISGGASGPFLGTDTQYF.

This rearrangement joins TRBV4-1 to TRBJ1-2, with TRBD1 identical over 8 bases. The CDR3 has 15 amino acids. V shed 3 bases, J shed 8 bases, and the junction held 11 bases outside the gene matches. CDR1 is MGHRA, CDR2 YSYEKL, per germline. CDR3 DNA sequence: TGCGCCAGCAGCCATGCTAACCCGGGACAGGTGGGCTACACCTTC. This translates into CASSHANPGQVGYTF.

This clonotype was picked up a small number of times. The chain links TRBV29-1 to TRBJ2-1; D tentatively fits TRBD1 or TRBD2 (6 bases each). CDR1 is SQVTM, CDR2 ANQGSEA, per germline. V dropped 7 bases and J dropped 5 bases, with 21 bases sitting between them. This CDR3 is built from 15 residues. The CDR3 DNA follows: TGCAGCGCCAACCGGCGGGGATACAGGGACAATGAGCAGTTCTTC. It translates to CSANRRGYRDNEQFF.

On this clonotype: An end of the junction differs from the germline gene, which may be a read error. The chain joins TRBV7-2 to TRBJ1-1; TRBD1 agrees at 7 bases. Germline lookup yields CDR1 SGHTA and CDR2 FQGNSA. The CDR3 contains 13 residues. The CDR3 sequence is CASRLGGGSEAFF. The CDR3 DNA sequence: TGTGCCAGCCGCTTAGGGGGCGGCAGTGAAGCTTTCTTT.

This clonotype was counted ten times or more. This chain joins TRBV5-1 and TRBJ2-3; 11 bases are a match to TRBD1. This CDR3 has 16 amino acids. Unmatched junction bases numbered 7, after V lost 4 bases and J lost 3 bases. Germline assignment: CDR1 SGHRS and CDR2 YFSETQ. The CDR3 spells CASSIAGQGATDTQYF. CDR3 nucleotides: TGCGCCAGCAGCATCGCCGGACAGGGGGCAACAGATACGCAGTATTTT.

This clonotype was found many times. The rearrangement links TRBV4-1 to TRBJ2-7; maybe TRBD1 (6 bases). Germline V gene data show CDR1 as MGHRA and CDR2 as YSYEKL. Deletions cut 3 bases from V and 2 bases from J, with 11 bases between. The CDR3 contains 14 residues. The CDR3, as DNA: TGCGCCAGCAGCCAGTTACAGGGCCCCTACGAGCAGTACTTC. Protein sequence: CASSQLQGPYEQYF.

The V call is TRBV30, the J call TRBJ1-2; TRBD1 might be the D (5 bases). V dropped 6 bases and J dropped 8 bases, with 19 bases sitting between them. The CDR3 consists of 13 residues. Per the germline V gene, CDR1 is GTSNPN and CDR2 is SVGIG (reference sequence). The CDR3 DNA is TGTGCCTGTCGGGCCCTATCAGGGATGGGCTACACCTTC. This encodes CACRALSGMGYTF.

This clonotype has only a few counts. V gene TRBV20-1 combines with J gene TRBJ2-1, with 11 positions matching TRBD2. Unmatched junction bases numbered 13, after V lost 5 bases and J lost 4 bases. This CDR3 spans 17 amino acids. The germline V gene encodes CDR1 DFQATT and CDR2 SNEGSKA (reference sequence). The chain's CDR3 is CSALPIVAGGLYNEQFF. CDR3 in DNA: TGCAGTGCTCTACCAATAGTAGCGGGAGGGTTATACAATGAGCAGTTCTTC.

This clonotype was counted between two and nine times. This chain uses TRBV7-8 with TRBJ2-3; no clear D gene. CDR3 length equals 14 residues. Trimming shortened V by 5 bases and J by 2 bases, and 11 bases separated the two germline ends. Per the germline V gene, CDR1 is SGHVS and CDR2 is FQNEAQ. In DNA, the CDR3 is TGTGCCAGCAGCCCCCGGACGTACACAGATACGCAGTATTTT. It yields the protein CASSPRTYTDTQYF. Full variable domain (rest looked up from reference TRBV7-8 and TRBJ2-3): GAGVSQSPRYKVAKRGQDVALRCDPISGHVSLFWYQQALGQGPEFLTYFQNEAQLDKSGLPSDRFFAERPEGSVSTLKIQRTQQEDSAVYLCASSPRTYTDTQYFGPGTRLTVL.

The chain employs TRBV30 and TRBJ2-3; D may be TRBD1 (6 bases). V was clipped by 0 bases and J by 6 bases, with 19 bases between them. Germline assignment: CDR1 GTSNPN and CDR2 SVGIG (reference sequence). This CDR3 has 16 amino acids. CDR3 nucleotides: TGTGCCTGGAGTGTCGGGGTGGGGGCCACCTGGGATACGCAGTATTTT. It is translated as CAWSVGVGATWDTQYF.

The chain joins TRBV4-2 to TRBJ2-3, with D possibly TRBD2 on 5 matching bases. V gave up 0 bases and J gave up 5 bases, with 21 bases separating them. Germline assignment: CDR1 LGHNA and CDR2 YNFKEQ. The CDR3 spans 18 residues. Here the CDR3 DNA reads TGTGCCAGCAGCCAAGACGGGGTTAACGGACCCGCGGGAGATACGCAGTATTTT. Translated, it gives CASSQDGVNGPAGDTQYF.

This clonotype was detected only a few times. This rearrangement joins TRBV4-1 to TRBJ2-3; TRBD2 matches 8 bases. Germline V CDR1 and CDR2: MGHRA, YSYEKL. The CDR3 is 16 residues long. The junction had 9 bases not matched to a gene; V was cut back by 4 bases and J by 3 bases. In DNA form, the CDR3 reads TGCGCCAGCAGCCCCCTCAGAATAGCGGGGACAGATACGCAGTATTTT. It codes for CASSPLRIAGTDTQYF.

This clonotype was seen a handful of times. V gene TRBV28 combines with J gene TRBJ2-5, with 11 bases matching TRBD2. V shed 3 bases and J 4 bases; nucleotides not matched to a gene: 7. CDR3 size: 16 residues. The germline V gene encodes CDR1 MDHEN and CDR2 SYDVKM. For the CDR3, the DNA is TGTGCCAGCAGTTTTATAGCGGGAGGGCCCTCAGAGACCCAGTACTTC. Its translation: CASSFIAGGPSETQYF.

The rearrangement links TRBV5-1 to TRBJ1-1; TRBD1 matches at 9 bases. Germline lookup yields CDR1 SGHRS and CDR2 YFSETQ. J was trimmed by 4 bases and V by 0 bases; bases with no gene match: 10. The CDR3 is 17 amino acids. CDR3 DNA: TGCGCCAGCAGCTTGGGGTACGGGACAGGGAGGGGCACTGAAGCTTTCTTT. This sequence encodes CASSLGYGTGRGTEAFF.

This clonotype occurred a few times. The chain couples TRBV3-1 to TRBJ2-1; D ambiguous. The germline V gene encodes CDR1 LGHDT and CDR2 YNNKEL (reference sequence). V shed 1 base and J shed 4 bases, with 8 bases lying between them. CDR3 size: 14 residues. The CDR3 sequence: CASSQVLGYNEQFF. The CDR3 region has the DNA TGTGCCAGCAGCCAAGTCCTGGGATACAATGAGCAGTTCTTC.